The sequence of this T cell receptor (beta chain) was determined in a study of type 1 regulatory T cells. V gave up 1 base and J gave up 0 bases, with 11 bases separating them. Germline V gives CDR1 SGHDN, CDR2 FVKESK. The CDR3 is made up of 16 amino acids. In TCRdb, the reads were re-called with MiXCR into one record per CDR3 protein. The data hold some 100,000 distinct CDR3 sequences, with roughly a third observed a single time. The chain is built from TRBV14 and TRBJ2-3; D remains ambiguous. The sample comprised CD4+ T cells, either the whole sample or a sorted fraction (not recorded which). The clonotype comes from a human donor in good health. The CDR3 here is CASSQVPGTSTDTQYF. In nucleotides, the CDR3 is TGTGCCAGCAGCCAAGTCCCTGGAACTAGCACAGATACGCAGTATTTT.